The 2 T cell receptor beta chains below all came from one sample that was sequenced in a study of T cells in Graves' hyperthyroidism and ophthalmopathy. RNA transcripts yielded amplified TCR beta CDR3 regions. An initial round of RT-PCR targeting the TCR CDR3 relied on the HTBI primer set. TCRdb re-analysed the multiplex PCR reads in MiXCR, keeping a single row per CDR3 protein. Counted here are approximately 250,000 distinct CDR3 sequences, approximately 25% occurring once; the ten biggest clones make up around 40%. Material: blood. These TCRs come from a woman aged 40 to 50 with Graves' ophthalmopathy.

Ten or more counts support this clonotype. A much larger clone differs from this one at a single base, so this may be a read error. The chain recombines TRBV27 with TRBJ1-1, with no clear D. CDR3 length: 15 residues. CDR1 and CDR2 (germline): MNHEY, SMNVEV (reference sequence). Trimming pared 5 bases from V and 1 base from J, leaving 14 bases between. The CDR3 loop is CASSPGVGRNTEAFF. In DNA, the CDR3 is TGTGCCAGCAGTCCTGGGGTCGGAAGGAACACTGAAGCTTTCTTT.

This clonotype was seen a handful of times. Just one base apart from a much larger clone, this may be a read error. This sequence joins TRBV15 and TRBJ2-7; 7 bases align to TRBD1. Germline V gene sequence: CDR1 LNHNV, CDR2 YYDKDF (reference sequence). The length of the CDR3 is 17 residues. This CDR3 is CATIRDSSWTGGYEQYF. CDR3 DNA: TGTGCCACCATCAGAGATTCATCCTGGACAGGTGGCTACGAGCAGTACTTC.